The 25 T cell receptor beta chains listed next were all sequenced from one sample in a study of PD-L1 blockade in urothelial cancer. Generated by immunoSEQ multiplex PCR, the TCRdb table keeps only in-frame clones and is missing some. The sample shows about 76,000 clones, approximately 90% of them seen only once. Time point: peripheral blood 6 weeks after treatment start. Specimen: PBMCs, collected around atezolizumab (anti-PD-L1) treatment. The receptor set was obtained from a woman aged 80 or over with urothelial cancer.

CDR3 nucleotide sequence: TGTGCCATCAGTGAGGGGCGGAACACCGGGGAGCTGTTTTTT. It codes for CAISEGRNTGELFF. The rearrangement uses TRBV10-3 and TRBJ2-2; D unresolved. Germline V gene sequence: CDR1 ENHRY, CDR2 SYGVKD. Trimming took off 2 bases at V and 1 base at J, with 5 bases between the two ends. This CDR3 contains 14 residues.

The chain employs TRBV5-6 and TRBJ2-1; 10 positions agree with TRBD2. With 4 bases clipped from V and 9 bases from J, the junction kept 10 bases outside the gene matches. Germline V lookup: CDR1 SGHDT, CDR2 YYEEEE. The CDR3 is 15 residues long. CDR3 amino acids: CASSPLAGEHGEQFF. The CDR3 bases are TGTGCCAGCAGCCCCCTAGCGGGAGAGCATGGTGAGCAGTTCTTC.

The chain couples TRBV5-1 to TRBJ2-1; D is possibly TRBD2 (6 bases). CDR1 is SGHRS, CDR2 YFSETQ, per germline. The CDR3 extends over 19 amino acids. V lost 3 bases, J lost 0 bases, and 22 bases lay in between. This CDR3 is CASSSHGTQGKGSYNEQFF. CDR3 DNA: TGCGCCAGCAGCTCGCATGGGACTCAAGGAAAAGGCTCCTACAATGAGCAGTTCTTC. Combining the CDR3 with reference TRBV5-1 and TRBJ2-1 gives the whole variable domain KAGVTQTPRYLIKTRGQQVTLSCSPISGHRSVSWYQQTPGQGLQFLFEYFSETQRNKGNFPGRFSGRQFSNSRSEMNVSTLELGDSALYLCASSSHGTQGKGSYNEQFFGPGTRLTVL.

J is TRBJ2-5 and V is TRBV7-3, with TRBD2 matching over 11 bases. V was clipped by 4 bases and J by 5 bases; unmatched bases: 3. This CDR3 has 14 residues. The germline gives CDR1 SGHTA, CDR2 FQGTGA. In nucleotides, the CDR3 is TGTGCCAGCAGCTCTACTAGCGGGAGTGAGACCCAGTACTTC. Residues: CASSSTSGSETQYF. The full variable domain, rest sourced from reference TRBV7-3 and TRBJ2-5, is GAGVSQTPSNKVTEKGKYVELRCDPISGHTALYWYRQSLGQGPEFLIYFQGTGAADDSGLPNDRFFAVRPEGSVSTLKIQRTERGDSAVYLCASSSTSGSETQYFGPGTRLLVL.

V and J are TRBV20-1 and TRBJ1-1, with D possibly being TRBD1 (5 bases). V shed 5 bases and J shed 7 bases, with 11 bases lying between them. The V gene's germline CDR1 is DFQATT and CDR2 SNEGSKA (reference sequence). This CDR3 has 11 amino acids. CDR3 region: CSAADRLEAFF. The CDR3 DNA reads TGCAGTGCTGCCGACAGACTTGAAGCTTTCTTT.

This rearrangement joins TRBV4-2 to TRBJ2-3; 7 nucleotides match TRBD2. The CDR3 is 18 residues long. From germline, CDR1 is LGHNA and CDR2 YNFKEQ. The ends lost 1 base at V and 5 bases at J; junction bases unmatched: 15. The CDR3: CASSQVGGRGARGDTQYF. The CDR3 DNA sequence: TGTGCCAGCAGCCAAGTGGGGGGGAGAGGGGCCCGGGGAGATACGCAGTATTTT.

The V and J genes are TRBV7-2 and TRBJ1-1, with D hard to call. The CDR3 totals 13 residues. V lost 4 bases, J lost 0 bases, and 6 bases lay in between. The germline gives CDR1 SGHTA, CDR2 FQGNSA. CDR3 loop: CASSSGVNTEAFF. The CDR3 DNA reads as TGTGCCAGCAGCTCCGGGGTGAACACTGAAGCTTTCTTT.

The gene calls are TRBV6-1 and TRBJ1-4; D remains unclear. CDR3 length: 13 residues. Germline CDR1 is MNHNS and CDR2 is SASEGT. With 2 bases removed from V and 7 bases from J, the gap between germline ends came to 8 bases. The CDR3 loop is CASSEQWSEKLFF. The CDR3 nucleotides are TGTGCCAGCAGTGAACAGTGGTCTGAAAAACTGTTTTTT.

This chain links TRBV5-4 with TRBJ2-1, with a tentative D call TRBD2 (5 bases). Germline V gene lookup returns CDR1 SGHNT and CDR2 YYREEE (reference sequence). Trimming took 3 bases from V and 6 from J, leaving 16 bases between them. The CDR3 consists of 15 residues. The CDR3 spells CASSSESGSLNEQFF. The CDR3 bases are TGTGCCAGCAGCTCCGAGAGCGGCTCTCTCAATGAGCAGTTCTTC.

This rearrangement joins TRBV11-2 to TRBJ2-7, with D possibly TRBD2 on 6 matching bases. Trimming took off 5 bases at V and 1 base at J, with 18 bases between the two ends. The CDR3 has 16 residues. Germline V gives CDR1 SGHAT, CDR2 FQNNGV. CDR3 in DNA: TGTGCCAGCAGCACCAGCTGGAGGGGCCATTCCTACGAGCAGTACTTC. This sequence encodes CASSTSWRGHSYEQYF.

The chain recombines TRBV10-1 with TRBJ2-1; 9 bases match TRBD1. In germline, CDR1 is WNHNN, CDR2 SYGVQD (reference sequence). The trim removed 6 bases at V and 4 bases at J, leaving 7 bases unmatched. The CDR3 is 15 amino acids. CDR3 sequence (DNA): TGCGCCAGCAGCATAGGACAGGGGACTTACAATGAGCAGTTCTTC. Encoded protein: CASSIGQGTYNEQFF.

The CDR3 nucleotides read TGTGCCAGCAGCTTGGGTTCCAGAACAACCTACGAGCAGTACTTC. This codes for CASSLGSRTTYEQYF. This rearrangement joins TRBV5-8 to TRBJ2-7, with D unresolved. The CDR3 contains 15 residues. Germline CDR1 and CDR2: SGHTS and YDEGEE. V was shortened by 0 bases and J by 2 bases, with 12 bases between the two germline ends.

This clone turned up a few times. The chain joins TRBV6-4 to TRBJ1-2, with 9 bases aligning to TRBD1. This CDR3 comprises 16 residues. CDR1 is MRHNA, CDR2 SNTAGT, per germline. V gave up 3 bases and J gave up 5 bases; unmatched junction bases: 10. The CDR3 sequence: CASSEAWTGVMYGYTF. The CDR3 coding sequence is TGTGCCAGCAGTGAGGCGTGGACAGGGGTCATGTATGGCTACACCTTC.

The genes are TRBV2 and TRBJ1-5; TRBD1 agrees at 7 bases. V shed 6 bases and J 3 bases; nucleotides not matched to a gene: 20. The CDR3 covers 19 residues. The V gene's germline CDR1 is SNHLY and CDR2 FYNNEI. The CDR3 bases are TGTGCCAGCAGCTTAATACAGGGGCTAAGGGTGAATACCAATCAGCCCCAGCATTTT. It yields the protein CASSLIQGLRVNTNQPQHF.

The rearrangement links TRBV7-9 to TRBJ2-7; the D gene is possibly TRBD1 (5 bases). CDR1 is SEHNR and CDR2 is FQNEAQ in the germline V gene (reference sequence). The CDR3 is made up of 12 amino acids. Trimming removed 5 bases from V and 4 bases from J, with 9 bases in between. The CDR3 DNA reads as TGTGCCAGCAGCCAAACAGGATACGAGCAGTACTTC. This sequence encodes CASSQTGYEQYF. The whole variable domain, filled in from reference TRBV7-9 and TRBJ2-7, reads DTGVSQNPRHKITKRGQNVTFRCDPISEHNRLYWYRQTLGQGPEFLTYFQNEAQLEKSRLLSDRFSAERPKGSFSTLEIQRTEQGDSAMYLCASSQTGYEQYFGPGTRLTVT.

This clone was seen once. V is TRBV6-1 and J is TRBJ1-4; TRBD1 is a possible D gene (6 bases). Per the germline V gene, CDR1 is MNHNS and CDR2 is SASEGT. The CDR3 runs to 17 residues. Trimming stripped 2 bases from V and 0 bases from J, with 13 bases between. CDR3 region: CASSELQGGATNEKLFF. CDR3 nucleotides: TGTGCCAGCAGTGAACTGCAAGGGGGGGCAACTAATGAAAAACTGTTTTTT.

The chain is built from TRBV5-3 and TRBJ2-1, with TRBD2 matching 8 bases. TRBV5-3 is filed as an ORF, its function uncertain. J was trimmed by 4 bases and V by 0 bases; bases with no gene match: 9. The CDR3 totals 17 residues. CDR3: CARSLEVERESYNEQFF. The CDR3 region has the DNA TGTGCCAGAAGCTTGGAGGTTGAGCGGGAGTCGTACAATGAGCAGTTCTTC.

This clone was seen once. The V and J genes are TRBV4-2 and TRBJ2-5; no clear D. Germline-derived CDR1 and CDR2 are LGHNA and YNFKEQ. V was pared by 4 bases and J by 0 bases, with 9 bases between. The length of the CDR3 is 14 residues. The DNA of the CDR3 is TGTGCCAGCAGCCCCGGTTCGGACCAAGAGACCCAGTACTTC. Translating gives CASSPGSDQETQYF.

The gene calls are TRBV18 and TRBJ2-3; 9 bases align to TRBD2. The V gene's germline CDR1 is KGHSH and CDR2 LQKENI. The CDR3 covers 17 residues. Trimming cost V 3 bases and J 4 bases; bases outside gene matches: 11. The CDR3 nucleotides are TGTGCCAGCTCACCGGGAGCGGGAGGATTTAGCGCAGATACGCAGTATTTT. It specifies CASSPGAGGFSADTQYF.

A single count supports this clone. The chain employs TRBV30 and TRBJ1-2; D unresolved. The CDR3 totals 13 residues. Deletions cut 2 bases from V and 4 bases from J, with 11 bases between. Germline loops: CDR1 GTSNPN, CDR2 SVGIG (reference sequence). Here the CDR3 reads CAWSQTHPYGYTF. The CDR3 nucleotides are TGTGCCTGGAGTCAAACTCACCCCTATGGCTACACCTTC.

V usage is TRBV27 and J usage is TRBJ1-4; 7 bases match TRBD1. CDR3 length: 14 amino acids. Germline V gene lookup returns CDR1 MNHEY and CDR2 SMNVEV (reference sequence). J lost 5 bases, V lost 6 bases, and 6 bases had no gene match. In DNA form, the CDR3 reads TGTGCCAGCAGCTCGGACAGGATAAATGAAAAACTGTTTTTT. Encoded protein: CASSSDRINEKLFF.

The chain is built from TRBV18 and TRBJ2-2; TRBD1 matches 7 bases. CDR3 length equals 15 residues. With V trimmed by 6 bases and J by 3 bases, 7 bases remained unmatched. The germline CDR1 and CDR2 sequences are KGHSH and LQKENI. Written as DNA, the CDR3 is TGTGCCAGCTCGAACGACAGGGCCGACACCGGGGAGCTGTTTTTT. Translating it yields CASSNDRADTGELFF.

The genes are TRBV9 and TRBJ1-3; TRBD1 agrees at 10 bases. Germline values: CDR1 SGDLS, CDR2 YYNGEE. The CDR3 has 14 amino acids. The V and J ends lost 7 bases and 3 bases, in that order; junction bases with no gene match: 4. The CDR3, as DNA: TGTGCCAGCGGACAGGGGGGGCGTGGAAACACCATATATTTT. It is translated as CASGQGGRGNTIYF.

The chain joins TRBV5-6 to TRBJ1-1, with TRBD1 as a possible D gene (5 bases). From germline, CDR1 is SGHDT and CDR2 YYEEEE. CDR3 size: 12 residues. Between the trimmed V and J ends, which lost 5 bases and 5 bases, there was a span of 10 bases. The CDR3 nucleotides read TGTGCCAGCAGTCAGGGTTGGACTGAAGCTTTCTTT. This translates into CASSQGWTEAFF.

This clone has just a few counts. The chain employs TRBV2 and TRBJ2-7; 9 bases align to TRBD2. Germline assignment: CDR1 SNHLY and CDR2 FYNNEI. CDR3 length: 13 amino acids. With 9 bases clipped from V and 3 bases from J, the junction kept 6 bases outside the gene matches. The DNA of the CDR3 is TGTGCCAGAACCGGGACTAGCAGCTACGAGCAGTACTTC. Protein: CARTGTSSYEQYF. Full variable domain (rest looked up from reference TRBV2 and TRBJ2-7): EPEVTQTPSHQVTQMGQEVILRCVPISNHLYFYWYRQILGQKVEFLVSFYNNEISEKSEIFDDQFSVERPDGSNFTLKIRSTKLEDSAMYFCARTGTSSYEQYFGPGTRLTVT.